This TCR beta chain was identified in a study of blood T cell repertoires in COVID-19. Study at large: Samples of COVID-19 (acute and convalescent) were obtained from the United States, Italy and Spain. PBMCs, B-cell-depleted T cells, or T cells provided the cDNA or gDNA that made up the material.

There are 15 residues in the CDR3. Germline V gene data show CDR1 as KGHSH and CDR2 as LQKENI. Trimming removed 2 bases from V and 0 bases from J, with 9 bases in between. In the authors' workflow: Amplification from reference gene primers served as the basis for estimated nucleated cell counts. Data came from immunoSEQ multiplex PCR; TCRdb stores just in-frame clones and leaves some out. From that table come the V and J calls and clone size; the DNA was used to work out D and trimming. This table has more than 25,000 clones, about nine tenths appearing once. The chain has TRBV18 and TRBJ2-3, with TRBD2 as a possible D gene (6 bases). This receptor was taken from a man in his forties or fifties with active COVID-19. The source material was peripheral blood. The CDR3 sequence is CASSPGGTSTDTQYF. CDR3 sequence (DNA): TGTGCCAGCTCACCAGGGGGGACTAGCACAGATACGCAGTATTTT.